The 27 T cell receptor beta chains presented below share a single source sample, sequenced in a study of blood T cell repertoires in COVID-19. Sequencing used immunoSEQ multiplex PCR; TCRdb keeps in-frame clones, though not all of them. This sample has 100,000 to 130,000 clones, with 65% to 80% found just once. The sample taken for sequencing was peripheral blood. These receptors originate from a woman aged 40 to 50 with acute or convalescent COVID-19.

The chain recombines TRBV11-1 with TRBJ1-4; D is uncertain. The CDR3 runs 16 residues. Germline V CDR1 and CDR2: SGHAT, FQDESV (reference sequence). V was clipped by 0 bases and J by 0 bases, with 8 bases between them. The CDR3 DNA follows: TGTGCCAGCAGCTTAGCCCTCGGTGCAACTAATGAAAAACTGTTTTTT. Its protein is CASSLALGATNEKLFF.

V is TRBV20-1 and J is TRBJ1-1; D may be TRBD1 (5 bases). Germline V gives CDR1 DFQATT, CDR2 SNEGSKA (reference sequence). This CDR3 is built from 11 residues. V was clipped by 2 bases and J by 12 bases, with 13 bases between them. CDR3 coding DNA: TGCAGTGCTAGATTCCGGGGGGTGTCTTTCTTT. Amino acids: CSARFRGVSFF.

The J gene is TRBJ1-2, the V gene TRBV12-3 or TRBV12-4; possible D gene TRBD1, 5 bases. Trimming took 3 bases from V and 8 from J, leaving 13 bases between them. This CDR3 has 13 amino acids. In DNA form, the CDR3 reads TGTGCCAGCAGTTTCGGAAGGGGAGGCGGCTACACCTTC. It specifies CASSFGRGGGYTF.

This clone appeared a few times. The V and J genes are TRBV28 and TRBJ1-5, with a possible D match to TRBD1 (6 bases). V gave up 7 bases and J gave up 0 bases, with 10 bases separating them. CDR1 and CDR2 from the germline V gene are MDHEN and SYDVKM. The CDR3 spans 14 residues. CDR3 loop: CASIWGRSNQPQHF. The DNA for the CDR3 is TGTGCCAGCATATGGGGGCGTAGCAATCAGCCCCAGCATTTT.

J is TRBJ2-7 and V is TRBV4-1; 8 nucleotides match TRBD1. CDR1 is MGHRA, CDR2 YSYEKL, per germline. The CDR3 spans 14 residues. Unmatched junction bases numbered 2, after V lost 2 bases and J lost 2 bases. The CDR3 bases are TGCGCCAGCAGCCAACCGGACAGGGCCTACGAGCAGTACTTC. Encoded protein: CASSQPDRAYEQYF.

V usage is TRBV10-3 and J usage is TRBJ2-1; TRBD2 matches 12 bases. The V gene's germline CDR1 is ENHRY and CDR2 SYGVKD. The length of the CDR3 is 22 residues. V lost 0 bases and J lost 0; bases outside the gene matches: 15. The CDR3 loop is CAISESLQGLAGRPSSYNEQFF. DNA for the CDR3: TGTGCCATCAGTGAGTCCCTACAGGGACTAGCGGGTCGACCGAGCTCCTACAATGAGCAGTTCTTC.

J is TRBJ1-2 and V is TRBV7-9; D unclear. Germline CDR1 and CDR2: SEHNR and FQNEAQ (reference sequence). Trimming pared 1 base from V and 8 bases from J, leaving 20 bases between. This CDR3 is 16 amino acids long. The DNA for the CDR3 is TGTGCCAGCAGCTTAGAAGCGGGTATTCTGGACTTAGGCTACACCTTC. Protein sequence: CASSLEAGILDLGYTF.

The CDR3 is CASTPGQNEKLFF. CDR3 DNA: TGTGCCAGTACTCCGGGACAGAATGAAAAACTGTTTTTT. The gene calls are TRBV3-1 (or the pseudogene TRBV3-2) and TRBJ1-4, with 7 bases fitting TRBD1. The CDR3 contains 13 residues. Germline CDR1 LGHDT, CDR2 YNNKEL (reference sequence). The ends lost 9 bases at V and 5 bases at J; junction bases unmatched: 6.

The CDR3 is CASSQLAGAYEQYF. CDR3 coding DNA: TGTGCCAGCTCACAACTAGCGGGGGCCTACGAGCAGTACTTC. The chain joins TRBV18 to TRBJ2-7; 11 bases are a match to TRBD2. CDR3 size: 14 residues. The J segment lost 2 bases and the V segment lost 4 bases, leaving 1 base of the junction unmatched. Germline assignment: CDR1 KGHSH and CDR2 LQKENI.

This CDR3 is CASRRSSDEQYF. The CDR3 bases are TGTGCCAGCAGGCGGAGCTCGGACGAGCAGTACTTC. The chain is built from TRBV2 and TRBJ2-7, with D unclear. CDR1 and CDR2 (germline): SNHLY, FYNNEI. V was trimmed by 6 bases and J by 5 bases, leaving 11 bases between them. The CDR3 sequence is 12 residues long.

This rearrangement joins TRBV21-1 to TRBJ2-7; the listed D gene, TRBD1, was not tested against the DNA. TRBV21-1 is a listed pseudogene. This CDR3 has 15 amino acids. This CDR3 is CASNRGGVIRYEQYF. CDR3 nucleotide sequence: TGTGCCAGCAACCGAGGGGGCGTGATACGTTACGAGCAGTACTTC.

The chain is built from TRBV28 and TRBJ1-1; tentatively, D is TRBD1 (5 bases). CDR3 length: 15 amino acids. Germline assignment: CDR1 MDHEN and CDR2 SYDVKM. V was clipped by 5 bases and J by 0 bases, with 13 bases between them. The CDR3 sequence is CASSPSGGVNTEAFF. Written as DNA, the CDR3 is TGTGCCAGCAGTCCCTCGGGGGGGGTGAACACTGAAGCTTTCTTT.

This clone was found many times. The chain uses TRBV5-1 and TRBJ1-2, with a tentative D call TRBD1 (6 bases). Per the germline V gene, CDR1 is SGHRS and CDR2 is YFSETQ. The length of the CDR3 is 13 residues. Trimming cost V 0 bases and J 5 bases, with 8 bases left between them. The CDR3 bases are TGCGCCAGCAGCTTGGGGGACAAATATGGCTACACCTTC. This codes for CASSLGDKYGYTF.

The chain's CDR3 is CASKRQLPNYGYTF. CDR3 DNA sequence: TGTGCCTCCAAACGACAGCTCCCTAACTATGGCTACACCTTC. This rearrangement joins TRBV30 to TRBJ1-2, with a tentative D call TRBD1 (5 bases). The CDR3 runs to 14 residues. Germline-derived CDR1 and CDR2 are GTSNPN and SVGIG (reference sequence). V lost 7 bases and J lost 0, with 15 bases in between.

This chain connects TRBV11-2 to TRBJ2-3; 11 bases fit TRBD2. CDR3 size: 16 residues. Germline V gene sequence: CDR1 SGHAT, CDR2 FQNNGV. The J segment lost 5 bases and the V segment lost 1 base, leaving 5 bases of the junction unmatched. CDR3 region: CASSLVILAGVDTQYF. CDR3 sequence (DNA): TGTGCCAGCAGCTTAGTGATACTAGCGGGGGTAGATACGCAGTATTTT.

The V gene is TRBV4-1, the J gene TRBJ1-6; tentative D call: TRBD1 (5 bases). Trimming stripped 2 bases from V and 6 bases from J, with 14 bases between. Germline V gene sequence: CDR1 MGHRA, CDR2 YSYEKL. The CDR3 totals 16 residues. CDR3 in amino acids: CASSQITTAPNSPLHF. CDR3 coding DNA: TGCGCCAGCAGCCAAATTACGACAGCTCCTAATTCACCCCTCCACTTT.

This clone was detected only a few times. V gene TRBV5-4 combines with J gene TRBJ2-1; 11 nucleotides line up with TRBD1. V gave up 0 bases and J gave up 6 bases; unmatched junction bases: 5. The germline CDR1 and CDR2 sequences are SGHNT and YYREEE (reference sequence). The CDR3 consists of 16 residues. CDR3 loop: CASSLARGQGANEQFF. In nucleotides, the CDR3 is TGTGCCAGCAGCTTGGCCAGAGGACAGGGGGCCAATGAGCAGTTCTTC.

In its sample, this clone was seen a few times. This chain joins TRBV7-9 and TRBJ2-5; TRBD1 might be the D (5 bases). CDR3 length: 14 amino acids. V dropped 5 bases and J dropped 5 bases, with 15 bases sitting between them. Per germline, CDR1 SEHNR and CDR2 FQNEAQ (reference sequence). The CDR3 coding sequence is TGTGCCAGCAGCGGGCAGGGTGCATCCGAGACCCAGTACTTC. It specifies CASSGQGASETQYF.

This clone occurred a few times. The V call is TRBV7-2, the J call TRBJ2-7; possible D gene TRBD2, 5 bases. The CDR3 is 12 amino acids. The germline V gene has CDR1 SGHTA and CDR2 FQGNSA. Trimming pared 6 bases from V and 6 bases from J, leaving 12 bases between. The chain's CDR3 is CASSLGRGEQYF. The DNA for the CDR3 is TGTGCCAGCAGTCTGGGCCGGGGCGAGCAGTACTTC.

This CDR3 is CASSPEQGTIVDEQFF. The DNA for the CDR3 is TGTGCCAGCAGCCCGGAACAGGGGACCATCGTCGATGAGCAGTTCTTC. J is TRBJ2-1 and V is TRBV7-6, with TRBD1 matching 7 bases. J gave up 8 bases and V 5 bases, and 15 bases lay outside the gene matches. The length of the CDR3 is 16 residues. Germline-derived CDR1 and CDR2 are SGHVS and FNYEAQ.

This clone has a handful of counts. The rearrangement uses TRBV3-1 (or the pseudogene TRBV3-2) and TRBJ1-2; TRBD1 is a possible D gene (5 bases). Germline V lookup: CDR1 LGHDT, CDR2 YNNKEL (reference sequence). The CDR3 length is 13 residues. Trimming took 4 bases from V and 10 from J, leaving 16 bases between them. CDR3 nucleotides: TGTGCCAGCAGCCGTCCAGCGAGCGGGACCTACACCTTC. Translating gives CASSRPASGTYTF.

The chain employs TRBV6-5 and TRBJ2-4, with 7 bases matching TRBD1. The CDR3 contains 16 residues. J was trimmed by 6 bases and V by 0 bases; bases with no gene match: 8. Per germline, CDR1 MNHEY and CDR2 SVGAGI. The CDR3 nucleotides read TGTGCCAGCAGTTACTCGAAACAGGGGAGAGCAAACATTCAGTACTTC. It specifies CASSYSKQGRANIQYF.

The chain joins TRBV29-1 to TRBJ2-5; no reliable D call. Trimming cost V 3 bases and J 2 bases, with 7 bases left between them. The CDR3 length is 12 residues. Germline CDR1 reads SQVTM; CDR2 reads ANQGSEA. This CDR3 reads CSVEAGQETQYF. DNA of the CDR3: TGCAGCGTTGAGGCAGGTCAAGAGACCCAGTACTTC. The complete variable domain, with remaining parts taken from reference TRBV29-1 and TRBJ2-5, reads SAVISQKPSRDICQRGTSLTIQCQVDSQVTMMFWYRQQPGQSLTLIATANQGSEATYESGFVIDKFPISRPNLTFSTLTVSNMSPEDSSIYLCSVEAGQETQYFGPGTRLLVL.

About this clone: At one boundary the junction diverges from the germline segment, which might be a read error. The gene calls are TRBV6-2 or TRBV6-3 and TRBJ2-5; the D is unclear. This CDR3 spans 13 amino acids. Germline CDR1 and CDR2: MNHEY and SVGEGT. In nucleotides, the CDR3 is TGTGCCAGCAGTTTCCCAAGTGCCCTGCGTGCGAACTTC. This codes for CASSFPSALRANF.

The V gene is TRBV28, the J gene TRBJ1-5; 10 bases line up with TRBD1. The germline CDR1 and CDR2 sequences are MDHEN and SYDVKM. The CDR3 is 14 amino acids. V dropped 5 bases and J dropped 6; count of bases not matched to a gene: 4. The CDR3 DNA is TGTGCCAGCAGTGGGGGGACAGGGGTTCAGCCCCAGCATTTT. Its translation: CASSGGTGVQPQHF.

V is TRBV5-1 and J is TRBJ2-2, with 11 bases aligning to TRBD2. Germline V lookup: CDR1 SGHRS, CDR2 YFSETQ. The CDR3 runs to 19 residues. V was pared by 1 base and J by 0 bases, with 8 bases of the junction left unmatched. The DNA of the CDR3 is TGCGCCAGCAGCTTGCGGCTAGCGGGGGGTTCTACGAACACCGGGGAGCTGTTTTTT. Protein product: CASSLRLAGGSTNTGELFF.

The chain employs TRBV20-1 and TRBJ2-7; D ambiguous. CDR3 length: 10 residues. From germline, CDR1 is DFQATT and CDR2 SNEGSKA (reference sequence). The V and J ends lost 2 bases and 5 bases respectively, with 4 bases between them. The CDR3 bases are TGCAGTGCTAGACTTGACGAGCAGTACTTC. Its translation: CSARLDEQYF.